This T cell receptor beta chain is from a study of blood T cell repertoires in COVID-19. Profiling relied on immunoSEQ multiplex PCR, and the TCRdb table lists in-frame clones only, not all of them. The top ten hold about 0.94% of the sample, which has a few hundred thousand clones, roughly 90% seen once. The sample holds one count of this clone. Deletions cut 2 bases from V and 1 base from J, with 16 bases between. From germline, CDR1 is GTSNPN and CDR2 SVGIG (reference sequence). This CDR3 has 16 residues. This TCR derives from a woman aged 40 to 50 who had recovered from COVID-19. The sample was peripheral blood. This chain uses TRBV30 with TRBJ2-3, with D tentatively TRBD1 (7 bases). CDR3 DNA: TGTGCCTGGAGTAGGGGGCAGGGAGGCCGCACAGATACGCAGTATTTT. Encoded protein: CAWSRGQGGRTDTQYF.